These 32 T cell receptor beta chains were sequenced from one sample in a study of blood T cells in healthy people across ages. Next came a second PCR, run for about 6 to 11 cycles, which used a sample-barcoded 5' primer along with a J-beta primer mix. TCRdb reanalysed the 5' RACE reads using MiXCR and keeps one entry per CDR3 protein. Among 750,000 to 950,000 distinct CDR3 sequences listed, 50% to 65% were seen once. Sequenced: blood. These receptors originate from a man of 80 years or more in good health.

This clonotype appeared many times. This may come from a read error, since a much larger clone is one base off. The chain carries TRBV11-2 and TRBJ2-3; D is unresolved. CDR3 length equals 13 residues. CDR1 is SGHAT and CDR2 is FQNNGV in the germline V gene. Trimming took 5 bases from V and 14 from J, leaving 20 bases between them. The CDR3 spells CASSGAGSRYAYF. The CDR3 coding sequence is TGTGCCAGCAGCGGAGCCGGGTCCAGATACGCGTATTTT.

V gene TRBV5-4 combines with J gene TRBJ1-1, with D possibly matching TRBD1 (6 bases). V was trimmed by 0 bases and J by 4 bases, leaving 13 bases between them. Germline V lookup: CDR1 SGHNT, CDR2 YYREEE (reference sequence). The CDR3 sequence is 15 residues long. The CDR3 protein is CASSLGGVRGTEAFF. Here the CDR3 DNA reads TGTGCCAGCAGCTTGGGGGGGGTCAGGGGCACTGAAGCTTTCTTT.

This clonotype was detected only once. A junction boundary mismatches the germline segment, possibly from a read error. DNA for the CDR3: TGCGCCAGCAGCTTGGAGCGAGGGTTCCAGGGCTACAATGAACAGTTCTTC. As protein: CASSLERGFQGYNEQFF. The genes are TRBV5-1 and TRBJ2-1; the D call may be TRBD1 or TRBD2 (5 bases each). The germline CDR1 and CDR2 sequences are SGHRS and YFSETQ. This CDR3 has 17 amino acids.

The chain recombines TRBV5-1 with TRBJ2-7; possible D gene TRBD2, 5 bases. V gave up 7 bases and J gave up 2 bases, with 10 bases separating them. This CDR3 is built from 12 residues. Looked up from germline, CDR1 is SGHRS and CDR2 is YFSETQ. The chain's CDR3 is CASVSGTYEQYF. CDR3 sequence (DNA): TGCGCCAGCGTTTCCGGGACCTACGAGCAGTACTTC.

The J gene is TRBJ2-7, the V gene TRBV7-8; D call uncertain. The length of the CDR3 is 14 residues. CDR1 SGHVS and CDR2 FQNEAQ come from the germline V gene. V shed 0 bases and J shed 3 bases, with 9 bases lying between them. The CDR3 is CASSLATNLYEQYF. The CDR3 bases are TGTGCCAGCAGCTTAGCGACAAACCTCTACGAGCAGTACTTC.

The chain couples TRBV21-1 to TRBJ1-2; TRBD1 is the table's D call and was not checked against the DNA. TRBV21-1 is annotated as a pseudogene. This CDR3 is built from 16 residues. The CDR3 loop reads CASSLTTPGPPGGYTF. CDR3 nucleotides: TGTGCCAGCAGCCTTACCACACCGGGACCCCCCGGTGGCTACACCTTC.

The rearrangement uses TRBV20-1 and TRBJ1-5, with a weak D call TRBD1 (6 bases). Between the trimmed V and J ends, which lost 4 bases and 0 bases, there was a span of 13 bases. In germline, CDR1 is DFQATT, CDR2 SNEGSKA (reference sequence). CDR3 size: 15 residues. CDR3 region: CSAITGSYSNQPQHF. In DNA form, the CDR3 reads TGCAGTGCTATTACAGGGTCCTATAGCAATCAGCCCCAGCATTTT.

The rearrangement joins TRBV11-1 to TRBJ2-7, with TRBD1 matching over 8 bases. This CDR3 has 14 residues. Germline V CDR1 and CDR2: SGHAT, FQDESV (reference sequence). The V and J ends lost 5 bases and 6 bases, in that order; junction bases with no gene match: 9. The CDR3: CASSPGQGAVEQYF. The CDR3, as DNA: TGTGCCAGCAGCCCCGGACAGGGCGCAGTCGAGCAGTACTTC.

V gene TRBV5-1 combines with J gene TRBJ2-3; 9 bases are a match to TRBD2. The J segment lost 14 bases and the V segment lost 0 bases, leaving 19 bases of the junction unmatched. This CDR3 contains 17 residues. Germline V gene lookup returns CDR1 SGHRS and CDR2 YFSETQ. CDR3 DNA sequence: TGCGCCAGCAGCTTGGGGTCAGTAGCGGGAGTTGGGAGATACGCGTATTTT. This translates into CASSLGSVAGVGRYAYF.

The chain carries TRBV7-6 and TRBJ2-2; 7 bases fit TRBD1. V dropped 5 bases and J dropped 3; count of bases not matched to a gene: 15. CDR3 size: 18 residues. CDR1 and CDR2 (germline): SGHVS, FNYEAQ. In DNA form, the CDR3 reads TGTGCCAGCAGCCCCCCCTCTTGGTCAGGGGGTGACACCGGGGAGCTGTTTTTT. Translating it yields CASSPPSWSGGDTGELFF.

This clonotype has at least ten counts. The chain couples TRBV5-1 to TRBJ2-5; no definite D call. Germline CDR1 SGHRS, CDR2 YFSETQ. Trimming left V 2 bases short and J 3 bases short, with 2 bases between. The CDR3 has 11 residues. As DNA, the CDR3 is TGCGCCAGCAGCTTTAAAGAGACCCAGTACTTC. Translating it yields CASSFKETQYF.

This clonotype was seen only a few times. This could be a read error, since a much larger clone is one nucleotide away. The gene calls are TRBV7-2 and TRBJ1-2, with a possible D match to TRBD1 (5 bases). This CDR3 comprises 13 residues. Trimming left V 5 bases short and J 6 bases short, with 13 bases between. Germline V gives CDR1 SGHTA, CDR2 FQGNSA. CDR3: CASSVIGTDGYTF. The DNA of the CDR3 is TGTGCCAGCAGCGTAATAGGGACGGATGGCTACACCTTC.

This clonotype appeared a single time. This chain links TRBV28 with TRBJ1-6; 7 bases align to TRBD1. The CDR3 runs 15 residues. The V gene's germline CDR1 is MDHEN and CDR2 SYDVKM. V lost 5 bases, J lost 9 bases, and 10 bases stayed unmatched. The CDR3 sequence: CASSPRQGNSSPLHF. The CDR3 DNA reads as TGTGCCAGCAGTCCTCGACAGGGAAACAGTTCACCCCTCCACTTT. The entire variable domain, with the rest obtained from reference TRBV28 and TRBJ1-6, is as follows: DVKVTQSSRYLVKRTGEKVFLECVQDMDHENMFWYRQDPGLGLRLIYFSYDVKMKEKGDIPEGYSVSREKKERFSLILESASTNQTSMYLCASSPRQGNSSPLHFGNGTRLTVT.

This chain links TRBV21-1 with TRBJ2-3; the D segment call TRBD2 is taken from the table without a DNA check. TRBV21-1 is noted as a pseudogene. The CDR3 covers 21 residues. CDR3 sequence: CASSKITREVGGSEQPDTQYF. DNA for the CDR3: TGTGCCAGCAGCAAAATTACCAGGGAGGTCGGCGGGAGCGAACAGCCAGATACGCAGTATTTT.

This clonotype was detected only once. CDR3 in DNA: TGTGCCAGCAGTTTATCGGGACTAGCGGAGTTCTTC. Its translation is CASSLSGLAEFF. The V call is TRBV27, the J call TRBJ2-1; 11 nucleotides line up with TRBD2. V trimming: 0 bases; J trimming: 14 bases; junction bases outside the gene matches: 0. The V gene's germline CDR1 is MNHEY and CDR2 SMNVEV (reference sequence). This CDR3 is built from 12 residues.

The chain carries TRBV20-1 and TRBJ2-7, with unresolved D. V was shortened by 0 bases and J by 4 bases, with 16 bases between the two germline ends. Germline V gene lookup returns CDR1 DFQATT and CDR2 SNEGSKA (reference sequence). The CDR3 length is 15 residues. The CDR3, as DNA: TGCAGTGCTAGAGATCTTGCGACAAGCGCGTACGAGCAGTACTTC. Translating it yields CSARDLATSAYEQYF.

The V call is TRBV29-1, the J call TRBJ2-7; 7 bases match TRBD1. After removal of 6 bases from V and 7 bases from J, the junction contained 15 bases not matched to a gene. Germline V gene sequence: CDR1 SQVTM, CDR2 ANQGSEA. The CDR3 spans 14 residues. CDR3 region: CSVSTGSSYNEQYF. The CDR3 nucleotides read TGCAGCGTATCGACAGGGAGCTCCTACAATGAGCAGTACTTC.

The V and J genes are TRBV7-2 and TRBJ1-1; 7 bases are a match to TRBD1. The germline CDR1 and CDR2 sequences are SGHTA and FQGNSA. The trim removed 3 bases at V and 1 base at J, leaving 2 bases unmatched. The CDR3 contains 14 residues. The CDR3 reads CASSFAGGNTEAFF. The CDR3 region has the DNA TGTGCCAGCAGCTTTGCAGGGGGGAACACTGAAGCTTTCTTT.

The chain uses TRBV6-2 or TRBV6-3 and TRBJ2-1; 13 nucleotides agree with TRBD2. The better agreement between TRBJ2-7 and the DNA end casts doubt on the J call. This CDR3 is built from 18 residues. Per germline, CDR1 MNHEY and CDR2 SVGEGT. CDR3 nucleotides: TGTGCCAGCAGAAAATTAGGGACTAGCGGGACCTCCTACAATGAGCAGTACTTC. Its translation is CASRKLGTSGTSYNEQYF.

For the CDR3, the DNA is TGTGCCAGCAGCTTAGCCGGGACAGGGGTGAAAGAGCAGTACTTC. Translated: CASSLAGTGVKEQYF. V is TRBV7-8 and J is TRBJ2-5, with 10 bases identical to TRBD1. Germline loops: CDR1 SGHVS, CDR2 FQNEAQ. The CDR3 has 15 residues. The V and J ends lost 0 bases and 11 bases, in that order; junction bases with no gene match: 9.

The rearrangement joins TRBV5-1 to TRBJ2-6; D gene unclear. V was clipped by 4 bases and J by 1 base, with 15 bases between them. The CDR3 has 17 residues. Germline assignment: CDR1 SGHRS and CDR2 YFSETQ. CDR3 sequence: CASSGQASGSGANVLTF. The CDR3, as DNA: TGCGCCAGCAGCGGGCAGGCCTCGGGTTCTGGGGCCAACGTCCTGACTTTC.

V usage is TRBV5-1 and J usage is TRBJ2-7; possibly TRBD2 for D (5 bases). Trimming stripped 4 bases from V and 0 bases from J, with 17 bases between. CDR1 is SGHRS, CDR2 YFSETQ, per germline. This CDR3 has 16 residues. The DNA for the CDR3 is TGCGCCAGCAGCCGAACCCTTGCGGGCAGCTCCTACGAGCAGTACTTC. This gives the protein CASSRTLAGSSYEQYF.

The rearrangement links TRBV24-1 to TRBJ2-1, with 7 nucleotides matching TRBD2. The CDR3 extends over 15 amino acids. Trimming took 5 bases from V and 5 from J; bases not matched to a gene: 8. The germline V gene has CDR1 KGHDR and CDR2 SFDVKD. CDR3 loop: CATSVSGLTNNEQFF. In DNA form, the CDR3 reads TGTGCCACCAGTGTCTCGGGACTAACCAACAATGAGCAGTTCTTC.

The chain has TRBV7-2 and TRBJ1-2, with 8 bases fitting TRBD1. V gave up 7 bases and J gave up 4 bases; unmatched junction bases: 8. Germline values: CDR1 SGHTA, CDR2 FQGNSA. CDR3 length: 14 residues. CDR3 sequence: CASITGGSVYGYTF. The DNA of the CDR3 is TGTGCCAGCATTACAGGGGGGTCAGTCTATGGCTACACCTTC.

About this clonotype itself: At one end, the junction sequence differs from germline, possibly due to a read error. V gene TRBV4-1 combines with J gene TRBJ2-7; TRBD1 agrees at 8 bases. The CDR3 is made up of 16 amino acids. Germline CDR1 reads MGHRA; CDR2 reads YSYEKL. CDR3: CASCPSWTGLTYEPFF. The CDR3 nucleotides read TGCGCCAGCTGCCCTTCCTGGACAGGGCTAACCTACGAGCCGTTCTTC.

This clonotype has more than one count but fewer than ten. The V and J genes are TRBV2 and TRBJ2-1; 8 bases agree with TRBD2. Germline CDR1 and CDR2: SNHLY and FYNNEI. Trimming at V came to 4 bases and at J to 7 bases, leaving 12 bases not matched to a gene. The CDR3 is 16 residues long. The CDR3 loop is CASSGQRTSPRNEQFF. In DNA, the CDR3 is TGTGCCAGCAGTGGACAGCGGACTAGCCCCCGTAATGAGCAGTTCTTC.

V and J are TRBV2 and TRBJ2-1; TRBD1 matches at 8 bases. The tail of the sequence fits TRBJ2-7 better, so the J call may be wrong. Germline V gene sequence: CDR1 SNHLY, CDR2 FYNNEI. The CDR3 covers 16 residues. DNA of the CDR3: TGTGCCAGCAGTGAGGGGAGACAGGGGCGTACGTACGAGCAGTACTTC. Translating gives CASSEGRQGRTYEQYF.

This clonotype appeared a few times. The chain joins TRBV11-3 to TRBJ2-1; TRBD2 matches 9 bases. Looked up from germline, CDR1 is SGHNT and CDR2 is YENEEA. J gave up 8 bases and V 5 bases, and 13 bases lay outside the gene matches. The CDR3 spans 16 residues. The CDR3 DNA sequence: TGTGCCAGCAGCCCGGGCGGGGCTAGCGGGACTTATGAGCAGTTCTTC. This codes for CASSPGGASGTYEQFF.

The chain has TRBV10-3 and TRBJ2-7; 10 bases are shared with TRBD2. This CDR3 contains 16 residues. Germline V gives CDR1 ENHRY, CDR2 SYGVKD. Trimming removed 5 bases from V and 0 bases from J; junction bases left unmatched: 7. CDR3: CAISLAGVSSSYEQYF. CDR3 DNA: TGTGCCATCAGTCTAGCGGGGGTCTCGAGCTCCTACGAGCAGTACTTC.

V usage is TRBV11-3 and J usage is TRBJ2-5, with a possible D match to TRBD2 (5 bases). This CDR3 contains 13 residues. Germline V gene sequence: CDR1 SGHNT, CDR2 YENEEA. Trimming left V 1 base short and J 4 bases short, with 7 bases between. The CDR3 coding sequence is TGTGCCAGCAGCTTAGTGGCGGGAGAGACCCAGTACTTC. This gives the protein CASSLVAGETQYF.

This chain joins TRBV21-1 and TRBJ1-4. TRBV21-1 is annotated as a pseudogene. The CDR3 runs 15 residues. The CDR3 region is CASSHSGVGREKLFF. The CDR3 nucleotides are TGTGCCAGCAGCCACTCTGGGGTCGGGAGGGAAAAACTGTTTTTT.

This clonotype has a count of ten or more. The chain combines TRBV3-1 with TRBJ2-1; no definite D call. This CDR3 region has 12 residues. Trimming stripped 1 base from V and 6 bases from J, with 4 bases between. The germline V gene has CDR1 LGHDT and CDR2 YNNKEL (reference sequence). CDR3 sequence reads: CASSQVPNEQFF. CDR3 DNA: TGTGCCAGCAGCCAAGTGCCCAATGAGCAGTTCTTC.